The T cell receptor beta chain under discussion was sequenced for a study of blood T cell repertoires in COVID-19. Profiling relied on immunoSEQ multiplex PCR, and the TCRdb table lists in-frame clones only, not all of them. The sample holds over 100,000 clones, about 90% seen once. This CDR3 comprises 14 residues. Trimming cost V 8 bases and J 4 bases, with 17 bases left between them. Germline V gives CDR1 MNHEY, CDR2 SVGAGI. The receptor was derived from a woman aged 45-59 years with COVID-19, enrolled during active disease. Material: peripheral blood. The chain is built from TRBV6-5 and TRBJ1-2; D is possibly TRBD1 (6 bases). This chain's CDR3 is CASGLGGSSYGYTF. CDR3 in DNA: TGTGCCAGCGGATTAGGGGGTTCTTCCTATGGCTACACCTTC.